The 30 T cell receptor beta chains below were found in one sample sequenced in a study of monozygotic twins with cystic fibrosis. Assay used: immunoSEQ multiplex PCR; TCRdb lists only in-frame clones, some missing. The sample carries about 22,000 clones, 97% recorded once. Specimen: blood. The source of these receptors is a girl aged 10 to 17 with cystic fibrosis.

The CDR3 is CSVERTSGHTDTQYF. The CDR3 DNA reads as TGCAGCGTTGAAAGGACTAGCGGTCACACAGATACGCAGTATTTT. The chain has TRBV29-1 and TRBJ2-3; 10 nucleotides match TRBD2. This CDR3 is built from 15 residues. The V and J ends lost 2 bases and 2 bases, in that order; junction bases with no gene match: 4. Germline loops: CDR1 SQVTM, CDR2 ANQGSEA.

The gene calls are TRBV5-1 and TRBJ2-1; the match to TRBD1 covers 7 bases. The CDR3 contains 15 residues. Germline CDR1 reads SGHRS; CDR2 reads YFSETQ. The V segment lost 6 bases and the J segment 10 bases; nucleotides outside the gene matches: 16. The CDR3: CASNPDRAAFGEQFF. The CDR3 nucleotides are TGCGCCAGCAACCCAGACAGGGCAGCCTTCGGGGAGCAGTTCTTC.

The chain links TRBV6-1 to TRBJ2-3; a possible D gene is TRBD1 (6 bases). V gave up 3 bases and J gave up 3 bases, with 16 bases separating them. Germline CDR1 and CDR2: MNHNS and SASEGT. The CDR3 consists of 16 residues. DNA of the CDR3: TGTGCCAGCAGTGATCGCGACAGGATGGGAACAGATACGCAGTATTTT. It encodes CASSDRDRMGTDTQYF.

The genes are TRBV30 and TRBJ2-7; D is unresolved. This CDR3 region has 11 residues. Trimming stripped 1 base from V and 9 bases from J, with 10 bases between. Germline CDR1 reads GTSNPN; CDR2 reads SVGIG (reference sequence). The CDR3: CAWSDPWGQYV. In DNA, the CDR3 is TGTGCCTGGAGTGACCCTTGGGGGCAGTACGTC.

This chain connects TRBV10-3 to TRBJ2-7, with 10 bases lining up with TRBD2. Germline-derived CDR1 and CDR2 are ENHRY and SYGVKD. After removal of 7 bases from V and 0 bases from J, the junction contained 9 bases not matched to a gene. The CDR3 has 16 residues. This chain's CDR3 is CAIMGSSGGNSYEQYF. CDR3 bases: TGTGCCATCATGGGATCTAGCGGGGGCAACTCCTACGAGCAGTACTTC.

This clone was observed once. CDR3 nucleotides: TGTGCCAGCAGCTTCGATTTGTCGGGGTCTGGGGCCAACGTCCTGACTTTC. It codes for CASSFDLSGSGANVLTF. The rearrangement uses TRBV5-4 and TRBJ2-6, with D possibly matching TRBD2 (5 bases). The CDR3 consists of 17 residues. CDR1 SGHNT and CDR2 YYREEE come from the germline V gene (reference sequence). The germline V and J ends were trimmed by 2 bases and 1 base, with 13 bases remaining between them.

The DNA of the CDR3 is TGTGCCAGCAGCGTCAACGACAGGGGGGACGAAGAGACCCAGTACTTC. As protein: CASSVNDRGDEETQYF. The chain combines TRBV2 with TRBJ2-5, with 9 bases fitting TRBD1. The CDR3 runs 16 residues. From germline, CDR1 is SNHLY and CDR2 FYNNEI. Trimming cost V 6 bases and J 3 bases; bases outside gene matches: 11.

The V call is TRBV20-1, the J call TRBJ2-7, with D perhaps matching TRBD2 (6 bases). CDR1 is DFQATT and CDR2 is SNEGSKA in the germline V gene (reference sequence). The CDR3 totals 11 residues. Trimming took 6 bases from V and 6 from J, leaving 12 bases between them. CDR3 sequence (DNA): TGCAGTGCACGCTACGGGGGCGAGCAGTACTTC. Translation gives CSARYGGEQYF.

This CDR3 is CASSQLRRTGGRGHPYEQYV. In nucleotides, the CDR3 is TGCGCCAGCAGCCAACTCAGGCGGACAGGGGGTCGCGGCCACCCATACGAGCAGTACGTC. This rearrangement joins TRBV4-1 to TRBJ2-7; 10 bases agree with TRBD1. This CDR3 spans 20 amino acids. CDR1 is MGHRA, CDR2 YSYEKL, per germline. Trimming cost V 2 bases and J 4 bases; bases outside gene matches: 20.

The chain recombines TRBV27 with TRBJ2-3; D remains ambiguous. Germline CDR1 MNHEY, CDR2 SMNVEV (reference sequence). With 6 bases removed from V and 4 bases from J, the gap between germline ends came to 14 bases. The CDR3 sequence is 14 residues long. CDR3 DNA sequence: TGTGCCAGCAGGGGTATAAGCGCCGCAGATACGCAGTATTTT. Amino acids: CASRGISAADTQYF.

The chain employs TRBV6-6 and TRBJ2-7; the match to TRBD2 covers 9 bases. Germline CDR1 is MNHNY and CDR2 is SVGAGI (reference sequence). The CDR3 has 16 amino acids. The V segment lost 0 bases and the J segment 5 bases; nucleotides outside the gene matches: 8. The DNA of the CDR3 is TGTGCCAGCAGTTACTCGACCGGGACTAGCACCCACGAGCAGTACTTC. Amino acids: CASSYSTGTSTHEQYF.

The chain couples TRBV7-2 to TRBJ1-1; a weak D match, TRBD1 (6 bases). The germline CDR1 and CDR2 sequences are SGHTA and FQGNSA. The CDR3 loop spans 13 amino acids. Trimming took 3 bases from V and 8 from J, leaving 13 bases between them. The CDR3 region is CASSFDRPTEAFF. The CDR3 DNA reads as TGTGCCAGCAGCTTTGACAGGCCCACCGAAGCTTTCTTT.

This chain links TRBV4-3 with TRBJ2-2, with D possibly TRBD1 on 6 matching bases. The CDR3 loop spans 13 amino acids. Trimming pared 6 bases from V and 8 bases from J, leaving 13 bases between. The germline V gene has CDR1 LGHNA and CDR2 YSLEER. The CDR3 DNA sequence: TGCGCCAGCAGACACAGGGAGTGGGGGGAGCTGTTTTTT. Its translation is CASRHREWGELFF.

The gene calls are TRBV6-6 and TRBJ1-5, with no clear D. The CDR3 has 11 residues. The V gene's germline CDR1 is MNHNY and CDR2 SVGAGI (reference sequence). The ends were cut back, 7 bases at V and 9 bases at J, with 10 bases in the middle. The CDR3 protein is CASTSTGPQHF. The CDR3 DNA is TGTGCCAGCACTAGTACCGGGCCCCAGCATTTT.

This chain links TRBV20-1 with TRBJ2-1; the D call may be TRBD1 or TRBD2 (5 bases each). This CDR3 comprises 11 residues. Germline V CDR1 and CDR2: DFQATT, SNEGSKA (reference sequence). Trimming took 7 bases from V and 9 from J, leaving 13 bases between them. The CDR3: CSGARAGEQFF. The DNA of the CDR3 is TGCAGTGGGGCCAGGGCGGGTGAGCAGTTCTTC.

This chain joins TRBV19 and TRBJ2-7; 11 positions agree with TRBD2. The CDR3 spans 13 residues. From germline, CDR1 is LNHDA and CDR2 SQIVND (reference sequence). V lost 5 bases, J lost 6 bases, and 3 bases stayed unmatched. The CDR3 sequence: CASSPGLAGEQYV. CDR3 nucleotides: TGTGCCAGTAGTCCTGGACTAGCGGGCGAGCAGTACGTC.

J is TRBJ1-1 and V is TRBV30; no clear D gene. Trimming took off 0 bases at V and 1 base at J, with 6 bases between the two ends. The CDR3 runs to 13 residues. CDR1 is GTSNPN and CDR2 is SVGIG in the germline V gene (reference sequence). Written as DNA, the CDR3 is TGTGCCTGGAGTGTAGCGGGGAACACTGAAGCTTTCTTT. Translating it yields CAWSVAGNTEAFF. Supplemented by reference TRBV30 and TRBJ1-1, the full variable domain reads SQTIHQWPATLVQPVGSPLSLECTVEGTSNPNLYWYRQAAGRGLQLLFYSVGIGQISSEVPQNLSASRPQDRQFILSSKKLLLSDSGFYLCAWSVAGNTEAFFGQGTRLTVV.

The rearrangement links TRBV15 to TRBJ1-4; possibly TRBD1 for D (5 bases). The germline V gene has CDR1 LNHNV and CDR2 YYDKDF (reference sequence). Between the trimmed V and J ends, which lost 4 bases and 2 bases, there was a span of 14 bases. The CDR3 spans 16 residues. CDR3 sequence reads: CATSTPGDRTNEKLFF. The CDR3 DNA sequence: TGTGCCACCAGCACGCCGGGGGACCGGACTAATGAAAAACTGTTTTTT.

The J gene is TRBJ1-4, the V gene TRBV10-3; unclear D gene. CDR3 length equals 12 residues. Trimming pared 0 bases from V and 8 bases from J, leaving 4 bases between. Germline-derived CDR1 and CDR2 are ENHRY and SYGVKD. The CDR3 sequence: CAISESQEKLFF. The CDR3 DNA sequence: TGTGCCATCAGTGAGTCTCAGGAAAAACTGTTTTTT.

In DNA, the CDR3 is TGTGCCAGCAGTGAAAGGGGGAGTATGAACACTGAAGCTTTCTTT. Translating it yields CASSERGSMNTEAFF. This chain links TRBV6-1 with TRBJ1-1; D is possibly TRBD1 (6 bases). Germline V lookup: CDR1 MNHNS, CDR2 SASEGT. Trimming shortened V by 2 bases and J by 0 bases, and 10 bases separated the two germline ends. This CDR3 spans 15 amino acids.

The rearrangement joins TRBV30 to TRBJ1-2, with TRBD1 identical over 7 bases. Germline V gene lookup returns CDR1 GTSNPN and CDR2 SVGIG (reference sequence). V lost 5 bases and J lost 7; bases outside the gene matches: 10. This CDR3 is built from 13 residues. The CDR3 is CAWGETGATGYTF. The DNA of the CDR3 is TGTGCCTGGGGGGAAACAGGGGCGACTGGCTACACCTTC.

This chain connects TRBV5-6 to TRBJ1-2; 7 positions match TRBD1. The CDR3 covers 14 residues. Per the germline V gene, CDR1 is SGHDT and CDR2 is YYEEEE. The ends lost 4 bases at V and 4 bases at J; junction bases unmatched: 7. This chain's CDR3 is CASSAQGRGYGYTF. The CDR3 nucleotides read TGTGCCAGCAGCGCACAGGGGAGGGGCTATGGCTACACCTTC.

The CDR3 protein is CASSGPGHPYEQYF. For the CDR3, the DNA is TGTGCCAGCAGTGGACCGGGACACCCCTACGAGCAGTACTTC. This rearrangement joins TRBV9 to TRBJ2-7; possible D gene TRBD1, 6 bases. Germline CDR1 SGDLS, CDR2 YYNGEE. Trimming removed 5 bases at V and 2 bases at J, with 14 bases between. The CDR3 spans 14 residues.

The chain has TRBV7-9 and TRBJ1-1; TRBD1 might be the D (6 bases). V lost 5 bases, J lost 2 bases, and 12 bases lay in between. The CDR3 length is 14 residues. Germline V gene data show CDR1 as SEHNR and CDR2 as FQNEAQ (reference sequence). The CDR3 DNA reads as TGTGCCAGCAGCCAGGACAGTACCAACACTGAAGCTTTCTTT. Encoded protein: CASSQDSTNTEAFF. The full variable domain, rest sourced from reference TRBV7-9 and TRBJ1-1, is DTGVSQNPRHKITKRGQNVTFRCDPISEHNRLYWYRQTLGQGPEFLTYFQNEAQLEKSRLLSDRFSAERPKGSFSTLEIQRTEQGDSAMYLCASSQDSTNTEAFFGQGTRLTVV.

The chain couples TRBV6-1 to TRBJ1-1, with TRBD1 matching 11 bases. The CDR3 is 14 amino acids. V dropped 7 bases and J dropped 5; count of bases not matched to a gene: 6. The germline V gene has CDR1 MNHNS and CDR2 SASEGT. CDR3 nucleotide sequence: TGTGCCAGCAAGTGGACAGGGGGCAGAACTGAAGCTTTCTTT. The encoded protein is CASKWTGGRTEAFF.

V and J are TRBV11-3 and TRBJ1-1, with 7 bases fitting TRBD1. Germline V CDR1 and CDR2: SGHNT, YENEEA. This CDR3 comprises 14 residues. The J segment lost 6 bases and the V segment lost 5 bases, leaving 9 bases of the junction unmatched. The CDR3 loop is CASSRGGGVSEAFF. In nucleotides, the CDR3 is TGTGCCAGCAGCCGAGGAGGGGGCGTCTCTGAAGCTTTCTTT.

The chain recombines TRBV10-3 with TRBJ2-3; 9 bases agree with TRBD1. Germline CDR1 and CDR2: ENHRY and SYGVKD. The CDR3 sequence is 17 residues long. V was clipped by 6 bases and J by 4 bases; unmatched bases: 14. CDR3 DNA: TGTGCCATCAGCCCGGGACAGGGTACCCCGGGTTCAGATACGCAGTATTTT. Amino acid sequence: CAISPGQGTPGSDTQYF.

Written as DNA, the CDR3 is TGTGCCAGCAGCCCAGCGGGAGTCGGGACAGATACGCAGTATTTT. Translated, it gives CASSPAGVGTDTQYF. The chain combines TRBV7-2 with TRBJ2-3; 8 bases map to TRBD2. Unmatched junction bases numbered 7, after V lost 5 bases and J lost 3 bases. From germline, CDR1 is SGHTA and CDR2 FQGNSA. The CDR3 sequence is 15 residues long.

The chain carries TRBV5-8 and TRBJ1-1; weak D call: TRBD1 (5 bases). Deletions cut 5 bases from V and 4 bases from J, with 15 bases between. Germline V gene data show CDR1 as SGHTS and CDR2 as YDEGEE. The CDR3 has 14 amino acids. In DNA form, the CDR3 reads TGTGCCAGCAGACGTAGGGGCTCTATCACTGAAGCTTTCTTT. Translating gives CASRRRGSITEAFF. The whole variable domain, remainder taken from reference TRBV5-8 and TRBJ1-1, is EAGVTQSPTHLIKTRGQQATLRCSPISGHTSVYWYQQALGLGLQFLLWYDEGEERNRGNFPPRFSGRQFPNYSSELNVNALELEDSALYLCASRRRGSITEAFFGQGTRLTVV.

The chain recombines TRBV7-2 with TRBJ2-7; D unresolved. The germline V gene has CDR1 SGHTA and CDR2 FQGNSA. V was pared by 3 bases and J by 5 bases, with 2 bases between. The CDR3 is 10 residues long. CDR3 nucleotides: TGTGCCAGCAGCTTCAACGAGCAGTACGTC. Encoded protein: CASSFNEQYV.